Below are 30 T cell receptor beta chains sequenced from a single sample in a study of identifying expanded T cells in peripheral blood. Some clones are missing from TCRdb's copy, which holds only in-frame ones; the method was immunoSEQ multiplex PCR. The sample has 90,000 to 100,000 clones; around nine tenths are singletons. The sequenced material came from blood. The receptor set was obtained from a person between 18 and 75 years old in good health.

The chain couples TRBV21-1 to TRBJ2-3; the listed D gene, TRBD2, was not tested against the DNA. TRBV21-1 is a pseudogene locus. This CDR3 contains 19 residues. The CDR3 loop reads CASSAGLAGGPNTTDTQYF. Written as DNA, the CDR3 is TGTGCCAGCAGCGCAGGACTAGCGGGGGGGCCTAATACCACAGATACGCAGTATTTT.

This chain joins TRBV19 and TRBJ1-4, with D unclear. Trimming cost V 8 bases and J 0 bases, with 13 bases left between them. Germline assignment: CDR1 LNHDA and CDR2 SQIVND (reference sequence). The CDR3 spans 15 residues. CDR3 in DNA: TGTGCCAGTCAGAGGGCCGGTGCAACTAATGAAAAACTGTTTTTT. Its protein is CASQRAGATNEKLFF.

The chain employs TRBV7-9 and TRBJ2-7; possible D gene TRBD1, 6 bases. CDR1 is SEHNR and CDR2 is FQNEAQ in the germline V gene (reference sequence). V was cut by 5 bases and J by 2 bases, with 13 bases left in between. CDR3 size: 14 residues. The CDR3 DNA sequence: TGTGCCAGCAGCCCCGGGACAAGTACCTACGAGCAGTACTTC. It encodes CASSPGTSTYEQYF.

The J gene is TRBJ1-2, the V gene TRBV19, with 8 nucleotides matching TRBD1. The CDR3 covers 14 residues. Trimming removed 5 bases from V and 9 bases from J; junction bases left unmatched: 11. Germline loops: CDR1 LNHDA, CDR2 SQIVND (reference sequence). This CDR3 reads CASSRPGQARSYTF. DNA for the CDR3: TGTGCCAGTAGTCGTCCGGGACAGGCTCGGAGCTACACCTTC.

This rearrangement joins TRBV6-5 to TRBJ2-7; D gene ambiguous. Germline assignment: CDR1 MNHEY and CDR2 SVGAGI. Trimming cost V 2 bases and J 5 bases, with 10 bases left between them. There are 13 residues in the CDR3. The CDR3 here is CASSYGVVHEQYF. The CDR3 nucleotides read TGTGCCAGCAGTTACGGGGTAGTCCACGAGCAGTACTTC.

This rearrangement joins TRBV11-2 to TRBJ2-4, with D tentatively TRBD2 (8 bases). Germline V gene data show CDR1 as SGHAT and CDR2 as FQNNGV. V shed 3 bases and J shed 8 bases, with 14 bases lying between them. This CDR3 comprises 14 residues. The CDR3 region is CASSLGGGTDIQYF. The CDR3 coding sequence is TGTGCCAGCAGCTTGGGCGGGGGGACAGACATTCAGTACTTC. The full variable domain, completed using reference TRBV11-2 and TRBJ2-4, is EAGVAQSPRYKIIEKRQSVAFWCNPISGHATLYWYQQILGQGPKLLIQFQNNGVVDDSQLPKDRFSAERLKGVDSTLKIQPAKLEDSAVYLCASSLGGGTDIQYFGAGTRLSVL.

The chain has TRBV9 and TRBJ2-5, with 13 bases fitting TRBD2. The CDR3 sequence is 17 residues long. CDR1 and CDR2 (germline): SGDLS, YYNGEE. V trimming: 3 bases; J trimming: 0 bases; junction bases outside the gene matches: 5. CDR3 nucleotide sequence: TGTGCCAGCAGCGGGGGACTAGCGGGACCGTACCAAGAGACCCAGTACTTC. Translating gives CASSGGLAGPYQETQYF.

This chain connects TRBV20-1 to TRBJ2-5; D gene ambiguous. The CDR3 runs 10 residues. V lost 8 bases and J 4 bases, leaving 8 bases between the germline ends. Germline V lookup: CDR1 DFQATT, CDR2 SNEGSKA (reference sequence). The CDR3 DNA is TGCAGTTACGGACGAGAGACCCAGTACTTC. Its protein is CSYGRETQYF.

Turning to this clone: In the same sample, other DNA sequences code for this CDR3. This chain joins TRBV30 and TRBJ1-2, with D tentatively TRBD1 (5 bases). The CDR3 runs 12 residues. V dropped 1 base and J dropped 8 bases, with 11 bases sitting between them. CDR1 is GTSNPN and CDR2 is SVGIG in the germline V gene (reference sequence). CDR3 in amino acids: CAWSATGGGYTF. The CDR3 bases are TGTGCCTGGAGTGCTACCGGGGGGGGCTACACCTTC.

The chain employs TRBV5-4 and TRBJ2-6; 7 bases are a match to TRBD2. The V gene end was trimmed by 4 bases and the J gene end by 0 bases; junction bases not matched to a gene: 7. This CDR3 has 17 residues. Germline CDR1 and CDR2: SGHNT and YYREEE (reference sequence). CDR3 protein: CASSNGLVNSGANVLTF. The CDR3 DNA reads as TGTGCCAGCAGCAACGGACTAGTCAACTCTGGGGCCAACGTCCTGACTTTC.

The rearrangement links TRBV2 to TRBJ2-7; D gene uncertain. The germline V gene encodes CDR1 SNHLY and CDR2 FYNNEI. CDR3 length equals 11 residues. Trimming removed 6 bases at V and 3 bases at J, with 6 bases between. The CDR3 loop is CASSGSYEQYF. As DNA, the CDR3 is TGTGCCAGCAGCGGCAGCTACGAGCAGTACTTC.

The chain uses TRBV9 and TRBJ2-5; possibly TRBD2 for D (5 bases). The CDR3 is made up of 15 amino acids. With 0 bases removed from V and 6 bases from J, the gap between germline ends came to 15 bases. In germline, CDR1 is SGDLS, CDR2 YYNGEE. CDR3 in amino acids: CASSVVAKTRQTQYF. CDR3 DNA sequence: TGTGCCAGCAGCGTAGTAGCGAAAACACGGCAGACCCAGTACTTC.

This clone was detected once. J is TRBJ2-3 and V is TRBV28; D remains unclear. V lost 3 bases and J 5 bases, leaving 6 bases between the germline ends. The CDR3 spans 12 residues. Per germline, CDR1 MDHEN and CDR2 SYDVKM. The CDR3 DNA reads TGTGCCAGCAGTTTCCCCGGAGATACGCAGTATTTT. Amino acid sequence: CASSFPGDTQYF.

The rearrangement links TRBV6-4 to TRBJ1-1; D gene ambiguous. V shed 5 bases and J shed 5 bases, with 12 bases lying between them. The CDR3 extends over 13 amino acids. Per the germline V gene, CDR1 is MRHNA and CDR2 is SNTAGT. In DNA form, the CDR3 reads TGTGCCAGCAGTTCTAACAGTGGGACTGAAGCTTTCTTT. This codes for CASSSNSGTEAFF.

CDR3 DNA: TGCGCCAGCAGCTTGGCCGGTAACTATGGCTACACCTTC. Its translation: CASSLAGNYGYTF. The rearrangement uses TRBV5-1 and TRBJ1-2; D unresolved. This CDR3 spans 13 amino acids. The germline V and J ends were trimmed by 0 bases and 1 base, with 4 bases remaining between them. Germline CDR1 SGHRS, CDR2 YFSETQ.

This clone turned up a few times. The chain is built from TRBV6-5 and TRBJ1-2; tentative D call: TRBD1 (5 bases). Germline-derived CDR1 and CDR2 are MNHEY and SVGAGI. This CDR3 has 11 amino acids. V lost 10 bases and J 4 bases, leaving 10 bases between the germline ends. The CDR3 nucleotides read TGTGCCACCAGACAGACCTATGGCTACACCTTC. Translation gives CATRQTYGYTF.

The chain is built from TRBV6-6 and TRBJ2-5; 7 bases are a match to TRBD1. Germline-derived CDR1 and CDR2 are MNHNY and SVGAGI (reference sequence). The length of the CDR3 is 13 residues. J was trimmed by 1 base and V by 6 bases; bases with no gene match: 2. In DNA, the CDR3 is TGTGCCAGCAGAGGGACAGTCCAAGAGACCCAGTACTTC. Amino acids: CASRGTVQETQYF.

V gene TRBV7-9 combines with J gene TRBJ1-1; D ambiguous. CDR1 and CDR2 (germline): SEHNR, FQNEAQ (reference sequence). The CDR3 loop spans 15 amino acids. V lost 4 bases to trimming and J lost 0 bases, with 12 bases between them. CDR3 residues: CASSSPQSMNTEAFF. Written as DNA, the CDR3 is TGTGCCAGCAGCTCCCCACAATCCATGAACACTGAAGCTTTCTTT.

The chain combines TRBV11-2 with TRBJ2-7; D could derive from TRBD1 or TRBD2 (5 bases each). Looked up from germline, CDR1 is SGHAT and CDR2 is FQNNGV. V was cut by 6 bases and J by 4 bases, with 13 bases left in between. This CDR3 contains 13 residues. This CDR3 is CASRKQGGYEQYF. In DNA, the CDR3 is TGTGCCAGCAGAAAGCAGGGCGGGTACGAGCAGTACTTC. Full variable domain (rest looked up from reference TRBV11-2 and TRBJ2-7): EAGVAQSPRYKIIEKRQSVAFWCNPISGHATLYWYQQILGQGPKLLIQFQNNGVVDDSQLPKDRFSAERLKGVDSTLKIQPAKLEDSAVYLCASRKQGGYEQYFGPGTRLTVT.

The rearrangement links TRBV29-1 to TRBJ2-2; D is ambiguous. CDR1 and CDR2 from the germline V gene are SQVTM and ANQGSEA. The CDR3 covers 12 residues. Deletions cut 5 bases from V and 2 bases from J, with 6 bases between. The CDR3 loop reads CSVKGNTGELFF. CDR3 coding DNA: TGCAGCGTTAAGGGTAACACCGGGGAGCTGTTTTTT.

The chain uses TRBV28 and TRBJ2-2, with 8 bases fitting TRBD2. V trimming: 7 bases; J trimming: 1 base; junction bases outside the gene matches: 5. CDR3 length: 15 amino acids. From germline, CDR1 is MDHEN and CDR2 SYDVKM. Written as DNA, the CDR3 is TGTGCCAGCATGCAGCGGGGGATGAACACCGGGGAGCTGTTTTTT. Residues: CASMQRGMNTGELFF.

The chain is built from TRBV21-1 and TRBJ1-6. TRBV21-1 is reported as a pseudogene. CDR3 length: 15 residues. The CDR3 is CASRLRDTGSSPLHF. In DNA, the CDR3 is TGTGCCAGCAGGCTTAGAGACACCGGGAGTTCACCCCTCCACTTT.

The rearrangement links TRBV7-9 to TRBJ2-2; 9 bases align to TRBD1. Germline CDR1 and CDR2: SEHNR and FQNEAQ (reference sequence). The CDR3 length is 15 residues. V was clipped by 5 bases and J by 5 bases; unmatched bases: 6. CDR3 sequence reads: CASSHTGGWTGELFF. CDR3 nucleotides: TGTGCCAGCAGCCACACAGGGGGCTGGACCGGGGAGCTGTTTTTT. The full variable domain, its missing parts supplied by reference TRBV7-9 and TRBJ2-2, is DTGVSQNPRHKITKRGQNVTFRCDPISEHNRLYWYRQTLGQGPEFLTYFQNEAQLEKSRLLSDRFSAERPKGSFSTLEIQRTEQGDSAMYLCASSHTGGWTGELFFGEGSRLTVL.

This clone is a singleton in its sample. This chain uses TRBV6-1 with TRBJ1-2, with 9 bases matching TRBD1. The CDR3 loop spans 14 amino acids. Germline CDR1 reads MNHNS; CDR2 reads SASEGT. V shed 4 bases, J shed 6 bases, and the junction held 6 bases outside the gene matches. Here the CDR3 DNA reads TGTGCCAGCAGTGGAAACAGGGGGCGGAATGGCTACACCTTC. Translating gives CASSGNRGRNGYTF.

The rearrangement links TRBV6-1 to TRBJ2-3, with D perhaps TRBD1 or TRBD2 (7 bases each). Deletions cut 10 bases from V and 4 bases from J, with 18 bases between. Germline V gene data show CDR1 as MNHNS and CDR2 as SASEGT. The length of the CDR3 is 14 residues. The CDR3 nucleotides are TGTGCCACCACAGGGGTGGGGGGGCCAGATACGCAGTATTTT. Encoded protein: CATTGVGGPDTQYF.

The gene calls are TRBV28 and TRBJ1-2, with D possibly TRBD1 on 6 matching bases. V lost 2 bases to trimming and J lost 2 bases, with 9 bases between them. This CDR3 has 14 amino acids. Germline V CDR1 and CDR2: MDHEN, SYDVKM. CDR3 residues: CASSLRGRNYGYTF. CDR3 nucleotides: TGTGCCAGCAGTTTAAGGGGGAGGAACTATGGCTACACCTTC.

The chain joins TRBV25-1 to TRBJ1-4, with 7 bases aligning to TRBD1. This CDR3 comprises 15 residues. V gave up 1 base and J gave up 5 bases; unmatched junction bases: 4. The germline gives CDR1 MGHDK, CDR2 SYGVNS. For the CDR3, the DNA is TGTGCCAGCAGTGAATCTCTGACAGGGAATGAAAAACTGTTTTTT. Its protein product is CASSESLTGNEKLFF.

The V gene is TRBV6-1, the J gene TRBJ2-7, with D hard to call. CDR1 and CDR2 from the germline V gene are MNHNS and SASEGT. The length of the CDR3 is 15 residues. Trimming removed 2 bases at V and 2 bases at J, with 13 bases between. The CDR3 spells CASSERQWEAYEQYF. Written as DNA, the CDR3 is TGTGCCAGCAGTGAACGGCAGTGGGAAGCCTACGAGCAGTACTTC.

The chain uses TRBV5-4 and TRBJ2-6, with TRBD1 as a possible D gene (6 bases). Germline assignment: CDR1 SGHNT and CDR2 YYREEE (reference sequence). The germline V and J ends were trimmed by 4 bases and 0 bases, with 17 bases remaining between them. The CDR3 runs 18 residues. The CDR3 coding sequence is TGTGCCAGCAGCCCCGAGAGACAGGTCTTCTCTGGGGCCAACGTCCTGACTTTC. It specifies CASSPERQVFSGANVLTF.

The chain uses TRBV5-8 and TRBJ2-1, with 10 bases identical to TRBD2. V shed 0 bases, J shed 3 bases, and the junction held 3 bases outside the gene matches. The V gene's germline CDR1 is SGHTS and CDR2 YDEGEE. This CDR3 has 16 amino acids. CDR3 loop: CASSLELAGLYNEQFF. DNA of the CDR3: TGTGCCAGCAGCTTGGAACTAGCGGGACTCTACAATGAGCAGTTCTTC.